This T cell receptor (beta chain) was retrieved from a study of shared clonotypes between healthy human individuals (TCRdb year 2020). Notes on the research overall: Three men and two women, aged 18 to 49 years, made up the cohort. Per donor, three plates each were used for CD4 naive and CD4 memory, two for CD8 naive, and one for CD8 memory. To estimate repertoire size and how much clonotype sharing occurs between individuals, the study deeply sequenced the blood TCR repertoires of about five healthy adults. To increase sequencing depth and limit assay-specific biases, different laboratories used diverse techniques to prepare libraries and sequence TCR repertoires. Per donor, leukapheresis produced somewhere between about 0.94 and 9 billion PBMCs.

Healthy HIV-negative adults with no recently reported acute infections or vaccinations were included as donors. Every donor was a Caucasian adult living in Nashville, Tennessee, USA. Magnetic negative selection was used to enrich CD4+ T cells, after which naive cells were positively selected on CD45RA and the negative fraction became the memory subset. After blood collection by leukapheresis, PBMCs were isolated using Ficoll-Histopaque density gradient centrifugation and then cryopreserved in the vapor phase of liquid nitrogen. Analytical flow cytometry was used to check the purity and quantity of every magnetically sorted T cell population. Genomic DNA was isolated from every sorted fraction and measured by UV absorbance on a Nanodrop 2000c. The CDR3 starts with the cysteine, ends with the phenylalanine, and has 16 residues. This entry keeps only the CDR3 DNA: 48 bases, framed from base 1. The germline V gene provides CDR1 SGHTS and CDR2 YDEGEE. Between the V and J ends, shortened by 0 bases and 5 bases respectively, the junction contains 14 bases.

Overall results and qualifications from the work: Sharing across several donors was observed for approximately 5% of naive CD4, 3% to 4% of naive CD8, 2% to 2.5% of memory CD4, and about 0.4% of memory CD8 clonotypes. Because the study included a small number of donors, the genetic and exposure-history diversity represented was limited. Compared with non-shared clonotypes, clonotypes shared by all four sorted-subset donors had higher generation probabilities. Even with the large sequencing depth, rarefaction of the sorted-subset datasets indicated that sequencing was incomplete. Naive subsets generally had larger estimated clonotype richness than memory subsets. Sampling was restricted to blood, and TCR repertoires in tissues likely differ from the TCR repertoires found in blood. Based on pairwise subsampling, the degree of clonotype sharing among donors was expected to be affected by sequencing depth.

Using the deep immunoSEQ assay, multiplex PCR amplified TCR CDR3 regions from genomic DNA. Extracted genomic DNA from each cell subset was distributed evenly across all wells of several immunoSEQ 96-well plates, and each plate was treated as a replicate. For sorted subsets, each replicate PCR was loaded with 200 ng genomic DNA, equivalent to about 30,000 T cell genomes. Purified libraries were quantified with a Qubit 3.0 fluorometer, sized on a Bioanalyzer 2100, and re-quantified with the KAPA Library Quantification kit. A separate single-read 150-cycle Illumina NextSeq 550 flow cell was used to sequence each immunoSEQ 96-well plate. From the authors' description of their analysis: Because only junctional sequences without quality scores were contained in the immunoSEQ output, filtering matching that applied to full-length reads could not be performed. Sequences were annotated with PyIR, a Python wrapper for IgBLAST v1.9, and V/J genes and CDR3 were assigned using IMGT germline references. Reads with weak V/J assignments (E-value above 1e-6), missing CDR3, stop codons, out-of-frame junctions, or ambiguous translated residues were removed. A V3J clonotype was defined by an identical inferred V gene, J gene, and CDR3 amino acid sequence. To compute the percentage overlap between repertoires, the number of shared unique clonotypes was divided by the size of the smaller repertoire. Three approaches were used to assess repertoire richness: RTK rarefaction, the Chao1 estimator, and Recon v2.1 estimates of unobserved clonotypes. OLGA was used to compute generation probabilities for all TCRbeta clonotypes that the gDNA method yielded from a few donors. TCRdb stores this immuneACCESS table with in-frame sequences only. Part of the clones is absent; in the studies checked, under half of the shortfall reflects unresolved V genes, and no reason is known for the rest. V and J calls and clone size are given by that table; D and trimming were obtained from the DNA. This sample holds about 2 million clones; approximately 95% were observed only once. 0.13% of the sample lies in the top ten.

Remarks on this clone: Its antigen is unknown. One base away there is no much larger clone; base qualities are not given.

The receptor chain draws on TRBV5-8 and TRBJ1-4, with no confidently assigned D gene. The receptor was isolated from a young man in good health. Sequenced: naive CD4+ T cells sorted from blood. The label giving this sample's cell subset or site can be read as: CD45RA+ positively selected. The CDR3 here reads CASSLGSGLTNEKLFF. The bases are TGTGCCAGCAGCTTGGGATCTGGGCTAACAAATGAAAAACTGTTTTTT.